The 10 T cell receptor beta chains reported below all come from one sample, sequenced in a study of cytomegalovirus exposure and HLA in healthy donors. The assay was immunoSEQ multiplex PCR, and TCRdb's table has in-frame clones only and misses some. The profile shows hundreds of thousands of clones, 70% to 90% of them singletons. Material for sequencing was PBMCs. These TCRs come from a young woman in good health and CMV-seronegative.

This chain connects TRBV5-1 to TRBJ2-7, with 7 bases matching TRBD1. V dropped 4 bases and J dropped 4; count of bases not matched to a gene: 8. The CDR3 totals 14 residues. Looked up from germline, CDR1 is SGHRS and CDR2 is YFSETQ. The CDR3 DNA is TGCGCCAGCAGCAATGGGGACAGCCTTTACGAGCAGTACTTC. Translating it yields CASSNGDSLYEQYF.

V usage is TRBV28 and J usage is TRBJ2-5, with D perhaps TRBD2 (7 bases). The length of the CDR3 is 17 residues. The germline V and J ends were trimmed by 4 bases and 7 bases, with 25 bases remaining between them. CDR1 MDHEN and CDR2 SYDVKM come from the germline V gene. CDR3: CASSSPRGRDRVGTQYF. The CDR3 DNA sequence: TGTGCCAGCAGTTCCCCAAGGGGGAGGGACCGAGTGGGGACCCAGTACTTC.

V is TRBV27 and J is TRBJ1-5; no reliable D call. V was trimmed by 1 base and J by 6 bases, leaving 10 bases between them. Germline assignment: CDR1 MNHEY and CDR2 SMNVEV (reference sequence). The CDR3 has 14 amino acids. CDR3 sequence (DNA): TGTGCCAGCAGTTTATTTAGATTCGGTCAGCCCCAGCATTTT. It translates to CASSLFRFGQPQHF.

The V call is TRBV30, the J call TRBJ2-1; D gene ambiguous. Trimming shortened V by 5 bases and J by 10 bases, and 18 bases separated the two germline ends. The CDR3 is 13 residues long. Germline CDR1 is GTSNPN and CDR2 is SVGIG (reference sequence). For the CDR3, the DNA is TGTGCCTGGGCCTATCGGCCTCGCGGCGAGCAGTTCTTC. Its protein product is CAWAYRPRGEQFF. Looking up the rest from reference TRBV30 and TRBJ2-1 gives the full variable domain: SQTIHQWPATLVQPVGSPLSLECTVEGTSNPNLYWYRQAAGRGLQLLFYSVGIGQISSEVPQNLSASRPQDRQFILSSKKLLLSDSGFYLCAWAYRPRGEQFFGPGTRLTVL.

The V gene is TRBV4-1, the J gene TRBJ2-1; D ambiguous. This CDR3 has 16 amino acids. Looked up from germline, CDR1 is MGHRA and CDR2 is YSYEKL. With 4 bases removed from V and 4 bases from J, the gap between germline ends came to 17 bases. The CDR3 reads CASSLVLGQIYNEQFF. The CDR3 DNA reads as TGCGCCAGCAGCCTTGTCCTTGGGCAGATATACAATGAGCAGTTCTTC.

The rearrangement uses TRBV5-1 and TRBJ2-2, with 11 nucleotides matching TRBD2. The germline gives CDR1 SGHRS, CDR2 YFSETQ. The CDR3 totals 16 residues. Trimming removed 2 bases from V and 5 bases from J; junction bases left unmatched: 5. The CDR3: CASSFVGLAATGELFF. CDR3 coding DNA: TGCGCCAGCAGCTTCGTGGGACTAGCGGCAACCGGGGAGCTGTTTTTT. Complete variable domain (other parts from reference TRBV5-1 and TRBJ2-2): KAGVTQTPRYLIKTRGQQVTLSCSPISGHRSVSWYQQTPGQGLQFLFEYFSETQRNKGNFPGRFSGRQFSNSRSEMNVSTLELGDSALYLCASSFVGLAATGELFFGEGSRLTVL.

V and J are TRBV15 and TRBJ2-3; 8 positions match TRBD2. J lost 4 bases, V lost 7 bases, and 10 bases had no gene match. Germline V CDR1 and CDR2: LNHNV, YYDKDF (reference sequence). This CDR3 comprises 15 residues. CDR3: CATNGGDIGADTQYF. CDR3 in DNA: TGTGCCACCAACGGGGGGGACATAGGAGCAGATACGCAGTATTTT.

This chain joins TRBV7-9 and TRBJ2-5; a weak D match, TRBD2 (5 bases). The CDR3 runs 14 residues. The V gene lost 5 bases and the J gene lost 4 bases, with 14 bases spanning the gap. CDR1 SEHNR and CDR2 FQNEAQ come from the germline V gene (reference sequence). CDR3 protein: CASSPIRRRETQYF. The CDR3 DNA reads TGTGCCAGCAGCCCAATTCGGAGGCGAGAGACCCAGTACTTC.

The rearrangement joins TRBV28 to TRBJ1-5, with D perhaps matching TRBD1 (6 bases). Germline V gene lookup returns CDR1 MDHEN and CDR2 SYDVKM. The CDR3 is made up of 14 amino acids. Trimming removed 8 bases at V and 1 base at J, with 12 bases between. This CDR3 reads CASVQGGSNQPQHF. In DNA, the CDR3 is TGTGCCAGCGTACAAGGGGGAAGCAATCAGCCCCAGCATTTT.

This clone was recorded a few times. This chain joins TRBV2 and TRBJ2-2; 8 bases align to TRBD2. Losses at the gene ends were 3 bases for V and 3 bases for J; bases not matched to a gene: 3. The CDR3 is 15 residues long. From germline, CDR1 is SNHLY and CDR2 FYNNEI. CDR3 in DNA: TGTGCCAGCAGTGACCGCGGGGGGTACACCGGGGAGCTGTTTTTT. This codes for CASSDRGGYTGELFF.